The present entry profiles one TCR beta chain with its context. Its antigen is as yet unknown. Random-hexamer reverse transcription was applied to about 0.45 to 1 ug RNA. TCRdb re-called the immunoSEQ multiplex PCR reads through MiXCR, storing one row per CDR3 protein. The sample has about 49,000 distinct CDR3 sequences; roughly 93% are singletons. The record originates from a study of CD8 T cells in Susac syndrome. Regarding the study as a whole: The relatively small number of individuals in the TCR sequencing and HLA analysis was acknowledged by the study.

CD8+ and CD4+ T cells from blood underwent TCR beta sequencing, which was carried out in a high-throughput format. Controls were age- and sex-matched healthy donors. This sequence was found in a human donor in good health. Material for sequencing was CD8+ T cells from PBMCs.

The DNA of the CDR3 is TGTGCCAGCAGGATTAAACAGGGAAACCCCTCTGGCTACACCTTC. This translates into CASRIKQGNPSGYTF. The chain employs TRBV27 and TRBJ1-2; D might be TRBD1 (6 bases). Germline values: CDR1 MNHEY, CDR2 SMNVEV (reference sequence). The CDR3 extends over 15 amino acids. V shed 6 bases and J shed 7 bases, with 21 bases lying between them.